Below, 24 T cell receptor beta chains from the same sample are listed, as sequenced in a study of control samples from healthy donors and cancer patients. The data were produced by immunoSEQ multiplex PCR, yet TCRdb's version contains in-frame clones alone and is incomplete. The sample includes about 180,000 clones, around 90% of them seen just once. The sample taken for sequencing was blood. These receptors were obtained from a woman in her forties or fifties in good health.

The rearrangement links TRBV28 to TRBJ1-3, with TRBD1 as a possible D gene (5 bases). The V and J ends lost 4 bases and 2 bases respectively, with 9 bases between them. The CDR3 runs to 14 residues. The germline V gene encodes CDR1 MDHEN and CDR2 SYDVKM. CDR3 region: CASSSGPTGNTIYF. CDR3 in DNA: TGTGCCAGCAGTTCAGGGCCTACTGGAAACACCATATATTTT.

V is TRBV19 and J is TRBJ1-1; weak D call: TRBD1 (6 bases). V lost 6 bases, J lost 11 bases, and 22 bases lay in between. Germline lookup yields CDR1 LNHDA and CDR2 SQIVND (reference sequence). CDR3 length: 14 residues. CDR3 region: CASSTRSAYREAFF. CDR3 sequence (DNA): TGTGCCAGTAGCACCAGATCCGCTTACAGGGAGGCTTTCTTT.

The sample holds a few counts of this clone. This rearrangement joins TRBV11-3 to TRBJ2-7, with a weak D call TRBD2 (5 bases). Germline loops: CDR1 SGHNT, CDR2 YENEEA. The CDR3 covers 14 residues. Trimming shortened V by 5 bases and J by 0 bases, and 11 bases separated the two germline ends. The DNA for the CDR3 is TGTGCCAGCAGCCGGACGGAGGTCTCCTACGAGCAGTACTTC. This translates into CASSRTEVSYEQYF.

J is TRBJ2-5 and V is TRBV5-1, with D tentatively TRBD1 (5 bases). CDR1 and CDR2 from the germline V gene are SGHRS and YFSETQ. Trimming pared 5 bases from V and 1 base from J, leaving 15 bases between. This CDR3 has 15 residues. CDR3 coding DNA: TGCGCCAGCAGGACCGACAGCCACCCCCAAGAGACCCAGTACTTC. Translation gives CASRTDSHPQETQYF.

CDR3: CASSLRPGHLYEQYF. CDR3 nucleotides: TGTGCCAGCAGTTTACGCCCGGGACACCTCTACGAGCAGTACTTC. V usage is TRBV28 and J usage is TRBJ2-7, with D perhaps TRBD1 (6 bases). Trimming took off 2 bases at V and 3 bases at J, with 14 bases between the two ends. From germline, CDR1 is MDHEN and CDR2 SYDVKM. This CDR3 has 15 residues.

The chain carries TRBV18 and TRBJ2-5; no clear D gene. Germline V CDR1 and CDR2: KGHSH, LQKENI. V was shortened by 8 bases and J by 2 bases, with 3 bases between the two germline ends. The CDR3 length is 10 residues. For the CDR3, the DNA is TGTGCCAGCGCACAAGAGACCCAGTACTTC. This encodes CASAQETQYF.

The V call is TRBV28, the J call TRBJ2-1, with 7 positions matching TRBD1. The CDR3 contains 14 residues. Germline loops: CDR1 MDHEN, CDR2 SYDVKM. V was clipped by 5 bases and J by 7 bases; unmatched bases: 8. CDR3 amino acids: CASSPPGTVNEQFF. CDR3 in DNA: TGTGCCAGCAGTCCACCCGGGACAGTTAATGAGCAGTTCTTC.

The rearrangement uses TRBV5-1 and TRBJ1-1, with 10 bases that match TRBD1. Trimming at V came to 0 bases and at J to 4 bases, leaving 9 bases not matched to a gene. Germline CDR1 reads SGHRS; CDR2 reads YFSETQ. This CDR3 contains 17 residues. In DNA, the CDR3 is TGCGCCAGCAGCTTGGACGACAGGGGGCTTCTCGGCACTGAAGCTTTCTTT. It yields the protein CASSLDDRGLLGTEAFF.

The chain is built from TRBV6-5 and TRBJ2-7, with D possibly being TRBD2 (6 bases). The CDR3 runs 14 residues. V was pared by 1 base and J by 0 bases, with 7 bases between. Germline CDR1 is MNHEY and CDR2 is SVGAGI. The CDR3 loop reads CASSYLRGSYEQYF. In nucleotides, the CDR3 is TGTGCCAGCAGTTACTTGCGGGGCTCCTACGAGCAGTACTTC.

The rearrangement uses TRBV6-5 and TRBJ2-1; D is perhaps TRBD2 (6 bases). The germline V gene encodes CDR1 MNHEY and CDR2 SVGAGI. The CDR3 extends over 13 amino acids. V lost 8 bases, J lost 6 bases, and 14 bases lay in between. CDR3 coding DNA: TGTGCCAGCGACCACGGGGGACCCAATGAGCAGTTCTTC. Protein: CASDHGGPNEQFF.

The CDR3 sequence: CASTDRGGTDTQYF. CDR3 DNA: TGTGCCAGCACCGACAGGGGGGGCACAGATACGCAGTATTTT. The chain employs TRBV6-6 and TRBJ2-3, with 9 positions matching TRBD1. This CDR3 comprises 14 residues. Germline-derived CDR1 and CDR2 are MNHNY and SVGAGI (reference sequence). J lost 1 base, V lost 7 bases, and 3 bases had no gene match.

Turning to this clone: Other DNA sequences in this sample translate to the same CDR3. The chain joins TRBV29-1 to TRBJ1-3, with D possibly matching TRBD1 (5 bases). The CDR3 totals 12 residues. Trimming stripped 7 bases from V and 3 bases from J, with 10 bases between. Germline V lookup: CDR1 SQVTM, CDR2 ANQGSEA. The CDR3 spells CSAPGGGNTIYF. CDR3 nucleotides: TGCAGCGCCCCCGGGGGTGGAAACACCATATATTTT. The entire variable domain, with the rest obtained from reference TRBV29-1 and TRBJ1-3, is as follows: SAVISQKPSRDICQRGTSLTIQCQVDSQVTMMFWYRQQPGQSLTLIATANQGSEATYESGFVIDKFPISRPNLTFSTLTVSNMSPEDSSIYLCSAPGGGNTIYFGEGSWLTVV.

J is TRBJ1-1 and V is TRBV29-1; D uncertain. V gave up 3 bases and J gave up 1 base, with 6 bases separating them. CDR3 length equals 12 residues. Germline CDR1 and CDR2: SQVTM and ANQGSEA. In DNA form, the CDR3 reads TGCAGCGTTGATCTCACGAACACTGAAGCTTTCTTT. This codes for CSVDLTNTEAFF.

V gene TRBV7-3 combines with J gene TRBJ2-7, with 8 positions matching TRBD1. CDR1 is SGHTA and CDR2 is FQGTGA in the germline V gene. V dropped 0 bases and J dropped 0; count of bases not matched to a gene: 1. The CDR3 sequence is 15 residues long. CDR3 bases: TGTGCCAGCAGCTTAACAGGGACAGGCTCCTACGAGCAGTACTTC. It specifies CASSLTGTGSYEQYF.

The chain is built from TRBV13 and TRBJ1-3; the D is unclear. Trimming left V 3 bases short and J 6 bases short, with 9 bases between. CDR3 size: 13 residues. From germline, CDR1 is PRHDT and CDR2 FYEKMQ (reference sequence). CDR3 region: CASSFANSNTIYF. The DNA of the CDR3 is TGTGCCAGCAGCTTTGCCAACTCAAACACCATATATTTT.

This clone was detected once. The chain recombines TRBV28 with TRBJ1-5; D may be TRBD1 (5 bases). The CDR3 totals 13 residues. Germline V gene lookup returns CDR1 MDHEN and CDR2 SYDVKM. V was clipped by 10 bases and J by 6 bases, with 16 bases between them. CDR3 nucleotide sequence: TGTGCCATCCAGGGCGGTCGGGGTCAGCCCCAGCATTTT. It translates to CAIQGGRGQPQHF.

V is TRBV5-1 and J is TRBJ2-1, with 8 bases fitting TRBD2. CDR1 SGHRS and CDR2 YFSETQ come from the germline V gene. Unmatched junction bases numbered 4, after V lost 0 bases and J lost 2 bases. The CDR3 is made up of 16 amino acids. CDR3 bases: TGCGCCAGCAGCTTGGTGGGCGGGAGGACCTACAATGAGCAGTTCTTC. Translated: CASSLVGGRTYNEQFF. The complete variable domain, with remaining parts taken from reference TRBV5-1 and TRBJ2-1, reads KAGVTQTPRYLIKTRGQQVTLSCSPISGHRSVSWYQQTPGQGLQFLFEYFSETQRNKGNFPGRFSGRQFSNSRSEMNVSTLELGDSALYLCASSLVGGRTYNEQFFGPGTRLTVL.

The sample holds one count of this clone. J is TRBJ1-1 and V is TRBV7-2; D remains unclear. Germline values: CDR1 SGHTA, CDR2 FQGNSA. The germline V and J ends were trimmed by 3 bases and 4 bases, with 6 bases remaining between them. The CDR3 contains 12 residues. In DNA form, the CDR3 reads TGTGCCAGCAGCTTCTACGGCACTGAAGCTTTCTTT. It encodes CASSFYGTEAFF.

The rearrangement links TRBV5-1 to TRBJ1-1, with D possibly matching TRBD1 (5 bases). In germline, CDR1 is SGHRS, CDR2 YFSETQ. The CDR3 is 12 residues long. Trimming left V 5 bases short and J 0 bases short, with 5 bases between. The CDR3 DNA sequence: TGCGCCAGCAGGGACATGAACACTGAAGCTTTCTTT. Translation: CASRDMNTEAFF.

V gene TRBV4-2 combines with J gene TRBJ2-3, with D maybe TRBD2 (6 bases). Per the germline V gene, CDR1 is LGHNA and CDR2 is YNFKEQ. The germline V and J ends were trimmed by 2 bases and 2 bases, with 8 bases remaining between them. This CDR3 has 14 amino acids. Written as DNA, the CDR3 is TGTGCCAGCAGCCAACGCGGGAACACAGATACGCAGTATTTT. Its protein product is CASSQRGNTDTQYF.

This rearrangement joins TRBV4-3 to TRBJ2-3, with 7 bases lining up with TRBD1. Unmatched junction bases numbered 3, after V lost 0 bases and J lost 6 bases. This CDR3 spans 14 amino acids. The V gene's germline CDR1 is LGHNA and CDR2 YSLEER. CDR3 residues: CASSQDRRGDTQYF. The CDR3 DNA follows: TGCGCCAGCAGCCAAGATCGCAGGGGGGATACGCAGTATTTT.

The CDR3 loop is CASSPGDRASPLHF. The CDR3 DNA sequence: TGTGCCAGCAGCCCCGGGGACAGGGCTTCACCCCTCCACTTT. The J gene is TRBJ1-6, the V gene TRBV7-9; 9 bases are shared with TRBD1. CDR1 is SEHNR and CDR2 is FQNEAQ in the germline V gene (reference sequence). This CDR3 comprises 14 residues. V shed 5 bases and J 9 bases; nucleotides not matched to a gene: 5.

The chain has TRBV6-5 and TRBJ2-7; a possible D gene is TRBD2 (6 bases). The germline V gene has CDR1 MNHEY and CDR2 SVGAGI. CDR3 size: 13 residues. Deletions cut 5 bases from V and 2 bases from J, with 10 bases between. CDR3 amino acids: CASSQGLAYEQYF. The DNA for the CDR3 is TGTGCCAGCAGTCAGGGACTTGCCTACGAGCAGTACTTC.

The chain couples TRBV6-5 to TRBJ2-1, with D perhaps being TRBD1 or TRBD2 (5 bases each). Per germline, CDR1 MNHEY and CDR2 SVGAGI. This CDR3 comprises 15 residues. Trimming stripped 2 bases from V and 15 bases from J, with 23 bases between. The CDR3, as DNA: TGTGCCAGCAGTTACCAAAACCGGGACCTGTTATATCTGTTCTTC. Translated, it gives CASSYQNRDLLYLFF.